This T cell receptor beta chain was identified during a study of identical twins. Trimming removed 8 bases from V and 7 bases from J, with 15 bases in between. Germline values: CDR1 MDHEN, CDR2 SYDVKM. The CDR3 length is 13 residues. It was template switching that added a universal primer site, and there were unique molecular identifiers on the cDNA. A single record per CDR3 protein comes from TCRdb applying MiXCR to the 5' RACE reads. This sample yields approximately 550,000 distinct CDR3 sequences, of which more than 20% are seen a single time; approximately 0.52% belongs to the top ten. The same data also went into a second study, on yellow fever vaccine responses in identical twins.

This chain links TRBV28 with TRBJ2-4; tentatively, D is TRBD2 (5 bases). Sequenced: CD4+ T cells sorted from blood. This receptor was obtained from a woman aged 18-29 years in good health. Here the CDR3 DNA reads TGTGCCAGCCAATGGGAGACGGGGAACATTCAGTACTTC. Encoded protein: CASQWETGNIQYF.